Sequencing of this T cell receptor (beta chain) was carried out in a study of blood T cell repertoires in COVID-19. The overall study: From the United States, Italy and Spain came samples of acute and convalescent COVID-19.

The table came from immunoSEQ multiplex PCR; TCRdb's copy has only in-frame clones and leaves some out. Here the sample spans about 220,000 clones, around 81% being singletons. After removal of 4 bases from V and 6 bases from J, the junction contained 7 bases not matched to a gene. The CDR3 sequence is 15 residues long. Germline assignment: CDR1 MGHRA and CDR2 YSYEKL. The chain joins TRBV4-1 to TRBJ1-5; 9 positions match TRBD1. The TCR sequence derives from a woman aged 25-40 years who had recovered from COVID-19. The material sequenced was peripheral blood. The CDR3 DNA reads TGCGCCAGCAGCCTATGGGACAGGGATGGTCAGCCCCAGCATTTT. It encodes CASSLWDRDGQPQHF.